This T cell receptor (beta chain) appears in the sequencing data of a study of T cell repertoires in cytomegalovirus infection (dated by TCRdb to about 2019). With regard to the full study: The HLA type of each donor mattered for the analysis, because public TCR beta signatures pointed to carriage of CMV infection along with the matching HLA type.

The paper's findings and limits, for the study overall: The ex vivo response was dominated by HLA-C-restricted CMV-specific TCR beta clonotypes, and the single most frequent clonotype in two of eight donors was supplied by these HLA-C-restricted clonotypes. Carriers of CMV infection plus the relevant HLA type were discriminated by the cumulative frequency of public TCR beta family members in the study cohort and in an independent approximately 350-donor cohort.

Reads for this sample came from an Illumina HiSeq 1500. Clones were called with MiXCR by TCRdb after fastp trimmed the public reads at Q25, and only in-frame beta chains were retained. Duplicate CDR3 protein sequences are folded into a single record with the most common DNA and genes. Across this sample there are 150,000 to 200,000 distinct CDR3 sequences, with approximately 20% seen only once. The ten largest make up around 3.2% of the sample. V was cut back by 7 bases and J by 2 bases, leaving a gap of 15 bases between them. The CDR3 sequence holds 15 residues, the cysteine and phenylalanine included. Only CDR3 DNA remains: 45 bases, in frame from the first base. The germline V gene gives CDR1 as SGHRS and CDR2 as YFSETQ. This clonotype has only a few counts. Its antigen remains undetermined. Nothing much larger sits one base from this clone, and base qualities are not available.

The rearranged chain carries TRBV5-1 and TRBJ2-2, and TRBD1 may be the D gene, going by 5 matching bases. The sequenced sample was PBMCs. This clonotype was sampled from a human donor in good health (CMV status not recorded). Some clones in this sample may be carry-over from other donors' samples. The nucleotide sequence reads as follows: TGCGCCAGCGCCACTGGGGCGAGTAACACCGGGGAGCTGTTTTTT. It encodes CASATGASNTGELFF.